The sequence of this TCR beta chain was determined in a study of cytomegalovirus exposure and HLA in healthy donors (dated by TCRdb to the late 2010s). Describing the broader study: According to a later analysis, one platform produced both the approximately 110 validation repertoires and the 700 or so repertoires of the first cohort. A separate validation cohort of approximately 130 different subjects was used in addition to the approximately 610-subject first cohort. High-throughput TCR immunosequencing, statistical association of individual TCRs with disease status, and machine learning were combined to predict cytomegalovirus infection status. The study aimed to test whether cataloging public T cell receptors could reveal signatures of past pathogen exposure.

The donors belonged to the validation cohort of about 120 subjects, which was separate from the roughly 670-subject first cohort. Looking up the germline V gene yields CDR1 MDHEN and CDR2 SYDVKM. From its cysteine to its phenylalanine, the CDR3 spans 14 amino acids. Solely the CDR3 DNA is kept, with 42 bases framed from the first base. V ends up 1 base short and J 5 bases short, with an unmatched junction base count of 4. Here is what the overall study found, with its caveats: In vitro tests confirmed that a few of the cytomegalovirus-associated TCR beta chains recognize cytomegalovirus antigens. The study listed 164 TCR beta chains as associated with cytomegalovirus. The classifier was reported to diagnose cytomegalovirus status with high specificity and sensitivity in both the original cohort and the validation cohort. A later analysis found that TCRs clustered in the first cohort also tended to co-occur in the 100 to 150 validation repertoires, with roughly 95% of cluster scores above 0. The validation cohort had no HLA typing available for a later analysis, so co-occurrence within that cohort was assessed over all 130 or so repertoires. Most TCR sequences were observed very rarely across donors, whereas some public TCRs were present in many individuals. It was suggested by the authors that the approach could potentially be generalized to other disease states and immunological phenotypes.

To note about this clone: This clone's antigen is unknown. No qualities accompany the bases; no much larger clone lies one base away.

Library preparation used the immunoSEQ multiplex PCR assay. The paper's processing steps were these. A statistical classification framework was built to diagnose cytomegalovirus status from the catalog of TCR beta chain sequences. Not all clones reach the TCRdb copy of this immuneACCESS table, which keeps in-frame sequences only. Checked studies attribute under half of the gap to unresolved V genes and leave the rest unexplained. Clone size and V and J calls were adopted from that table, with D and trimming inferred from the DNA. This sample has about 64,000 clones in its table, and 80% to 90% of those were observed once. The ten largest clones take up about 1.5% of the sample.

The rearrangement joined TRBV28 to TRBJ2-5, and 7 junctional nucleotides match TRBD2. The specimen sequenced was PBMCs. The clonotype originates from a woman between 18 and 29 years old in good health and CMV-seronegative. The nucleotide sequence is TGTGCCAGCAGTTTATCGGGGGGAGGGGAGACCCAGTACTTC. This translates into CASSLSGGGETQYF.